A selection of T cell receptor beta chains follows, all from one sample in a study of T cells expressing NK-cell markers. TCRdb reanalyzed the 5' RACE reads and collapses them to one entry per CDR3 protein, without DNA. The sample table includes 400,000 to 500,000 distinct CDR3 sequences. Sequenced sample: blood T cells: a sorted CD56 or NKG2C T cell subset, CD4+ or CD8+ T cells, or bulk PBMC T cells (not recorded which). All receptors derive from a woman between 18 and 75 years old in good health. Both conserved end residues are part of each CDR3.

CDR3 protein: CATSRDHASGEKAFF
V gene: TRBV15
J gene: TRBJ1-1

CDR3 protein: CASSLEAGGMTDTQYF
V gene: TRBV7-9
J gene: TRBJ2-3

CDR3 protein: CASRASYGYTF
V gene: TRBV27
J gene: TRBJ1-2

CDR3 protein: CASSLALAGGQETQYF
V gene: TRBV5-6
J gene: TRBJ2-5

CDR3 protein: CASSYLTSGIADTQYF
V gene: TRBV7-8
J gene: TRBJ2-3

CDR3 protein: CASSSSPGLTYEQYF
V gene: TRBV7-2
J gene: TRBJ2-7

CDR3 protein: CASVGGRAVGELFF
V gene: TRBV12-3/TRBV12-4
J gene: TRBJ2-2

CDR3 protein: CASRGLDRARYEQYF
V gene: TRBV27
J gene: TRBJ2-7

CDR3 protein: CASSLVAGGPYEQYF
V gene: TRBV5-1
J gene: TRBJ2-7

CDR3 protein: CASSLGAGNPGLHF
V gene: TRBV7-8
J gene: TRBJ1-6

CDR3 protein: CSVVLTGKGTGELFF
V gene: TRBV29-1
J gene: TRBJ2-2

CDR3 protein: CASRKGPRQNQGDGYTF
V gene: TRBV19
J gene: TRBJ1-2

CDR3 protein: CAISRGNNEKLFF
V gene: TRBV10-3
J gene: TRBJ1-4

CDR3 protein: CSASPGTPISSPLHF
V gene: TRBV20-1
J gene: TRBJ1-6

CDR3 protein: CASSVQEQLQETQYF
V gene: TRBV6-1
J gene: TRBJ2-5

CDR3 protein: CASSRHPGVTDTQYF
V gene: TRBV18
J gene: TRBJ2-3

CDR3 protein: CSAGDSAVNNEQFF
V gene: TRBV20-1
J gene: TRBJ2-1

CDR3 protein: CAISAGARSPLHF
V gene: TRBV10-3
J gene: TRBJ1-6

CDR3 protein: CASSLGDRSLMAEAFF
V gene: TRBV5-1
J gene: TRBJ1-1

CDR3 protein: CSVGPAFEAFF
V gene: TRBV29-1
J gene: TRBJ1-1